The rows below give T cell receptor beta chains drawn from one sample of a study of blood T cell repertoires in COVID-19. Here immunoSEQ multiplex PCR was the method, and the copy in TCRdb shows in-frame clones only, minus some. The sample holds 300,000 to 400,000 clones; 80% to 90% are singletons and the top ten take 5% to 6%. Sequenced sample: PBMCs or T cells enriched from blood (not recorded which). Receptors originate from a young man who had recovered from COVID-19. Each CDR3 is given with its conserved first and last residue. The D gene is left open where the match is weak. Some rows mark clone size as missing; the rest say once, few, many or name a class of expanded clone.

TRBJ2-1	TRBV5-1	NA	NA	TGCGCCAGCAGCTTGGCCTTCGGCAATGAGCAGTTCTTC	CASSLAFGNEQFF
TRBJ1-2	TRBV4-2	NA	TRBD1	TGTGCCAGCAGCCCAGGACAGGGCCGCGCTAACTATGGCTACACCTTC	CASSPGQGRANYGYTF
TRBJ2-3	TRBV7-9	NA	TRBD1	TGTGCCAGCAGCTACGGACAGGGCGGGAGCACAGATACGCAGTATTTT	CASSYGQGGSTDTQYF
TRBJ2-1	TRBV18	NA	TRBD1	TGTGCCAGCTCACCCAACCCCGGGACAGGGGACAATGAGCAGTTCTTC	CASSPNPGTGDNEQFF
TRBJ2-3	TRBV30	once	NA	TGTGCCTGGAGTGTGATGAGGAGTAGCCGGGGGGATACGCAGTATTTT	CAWSVMRSSRGDTQYF
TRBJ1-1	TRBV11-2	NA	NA	TGTGCCACCTCTTGGGTTTCGGGCACTGAAGCTTTCTTT	CATSWVSGTEAFF
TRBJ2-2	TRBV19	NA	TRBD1	TGTGCCAGTAAGGACAGGAGATCGAACACCGGGGAGCTGTTTTTT	CASKDRRSNTGELFF
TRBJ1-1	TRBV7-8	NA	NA	TGTGCCAGCAGCTTAGATGGGCACACTGAAGCTTTCTTT	CASSLDGHTEAFF
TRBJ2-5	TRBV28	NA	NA	TGTGCCAGCAGTTTAGGTGCCGGGGAGACCCAGTACTTC	CASSLGAGETQYF
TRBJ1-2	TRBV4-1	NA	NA	TGCGCCAGCAGCCAAGGGCGTGGACAGAGTAACTATGGCTACACCTTC	CASSQGRGQSNYGYTF
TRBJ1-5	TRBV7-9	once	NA	TGTGCCAGCAGCACCAGGAATAGCAATCAGCCCCAGCATTTT	CASSTRNSNQPQHF
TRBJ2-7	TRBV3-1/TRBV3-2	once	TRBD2	TGTGCCAGCAGCCCCTTGACTAGCGGGGGCCCCTACGAGCAGTACTTC	CASSPLTSGGPYEQYF
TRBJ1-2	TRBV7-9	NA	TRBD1	TGTGCCAGCAGCTTAATTGGACAGGGGGCGCCCGGCTACACCTTC	CASSLIGQGAPGYTF
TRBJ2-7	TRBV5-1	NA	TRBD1	TGCGCCAGCAGCTTCCGCCCCGGGACAGGGAACTCCTACGAGCAGTACTTC	CASSFRPGTGNSYEQYF
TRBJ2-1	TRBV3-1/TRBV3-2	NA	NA	TGTGCCAGCAGCCAAGTCAGGGGAGATGAGCAGTTCTTC	CASSQVRGDEQFF
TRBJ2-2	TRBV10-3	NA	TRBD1	TGTGCCATCAGTGAGGGACAGGAAAACACCGGGGAGCTGTTTTTT	CAISEGQENTGELFF
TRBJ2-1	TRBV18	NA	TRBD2	TGTGCCAGCTCACCGCCCCTAGCGGGGGGTAGAAATGAGCAGTTCTTC	CASSPPLAGGRNEQFF
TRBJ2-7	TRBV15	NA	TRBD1	TGTGCCACCAGCCGCCGACAGGGGGCCGAGCAGTACTTC	CATSRRQGAEQYF
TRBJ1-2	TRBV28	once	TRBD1	TGTGCCAGCAGTTTGGAAACAGGGGGAAACTATGGCTACACCTTC	CASSLETGGNYGYTF
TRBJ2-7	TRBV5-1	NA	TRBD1	TGCGCCAGCAGCTTGACCACGGACAGGCAGGTGCAGTACTTC	CASSLTTDRQVQYF
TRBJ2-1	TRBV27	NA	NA	TGTGCCAGCAGTTTTGGTGGGGGGGCGGGCAATGAGCAGTTCTTC	CASSFGGGAGNEQFF
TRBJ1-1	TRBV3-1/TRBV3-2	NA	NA	TGTGCCAGCAGCCAAGATAACAGTATCGAAGCTTTCTTT	CASSQDNSIEAFF
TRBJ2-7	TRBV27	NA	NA	TGTGCCAGCAGTCCGACAGGAGTGGGTTACGAGCAGTACTTC	CASSPTGVGYEQYF
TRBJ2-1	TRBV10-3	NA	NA	TGTGCCATCAGTGAAGGTTGGCAGGGGGACTCCAATGAGCAGTTCTTC	CAISEGWQGDSNEQFF
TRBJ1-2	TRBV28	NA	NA	TGTGCCAGCAGTTACAGGGAAAACTATGGCTACACCTTC	CASSYRENYGYTF
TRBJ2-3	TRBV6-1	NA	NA	TGTGCCAGCAGCGAGTACACAGATACGCAGTATTTT	CASSEYTDTQYF
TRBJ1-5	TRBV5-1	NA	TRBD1	TGCGCCAGCAGCCCTGGGACAGGATTTGGGAGCAATCAGCCCCAGCATTTT	CASSPGTGFGSNQPQHF
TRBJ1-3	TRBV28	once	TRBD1	TGTGCCAGCAGGCAGGGACAGATCCGCTCTGGAAACACCATATATTTT	CASRQGQIRSGNTIYF
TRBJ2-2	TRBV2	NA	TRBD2	TGTGCCAGCAGTGGACTAGCGGGGAGCACCGGGGAGCTGTTTTTT	CASSGLAGSTGELFF
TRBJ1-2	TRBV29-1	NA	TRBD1	TGCAGCGTTGGGGAGGACAGGGAAGGGGTTGGCTACACCTTC	CSVGEDREGVGYTF
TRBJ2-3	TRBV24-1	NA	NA	TGTGCCACCAGTGATCACAGGGTGCACCCTCCCGATACGCAGTATTTT	CATSDHRVHPPDTQYF
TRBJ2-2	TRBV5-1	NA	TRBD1	TGCGCCAGCAGCTTGTATGGGCAGGGGGCGCACACCGGGGAGCTGTTTTTT	CASSLYGQGAHTGELFF
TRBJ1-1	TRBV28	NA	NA	TGTGCCAGCAGTTTAGATGTATCAGGGCCCCACACTGAAGCTTTCTTT	CASSLDVSGPHTEAFF
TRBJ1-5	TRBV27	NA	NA	TGTGCCAGCAGATTCGAGGCGTATAGCAATCAGCCCCAGCATTTT	CASRFEAYSNQPQHF
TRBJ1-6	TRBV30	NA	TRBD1	TGTGCCTGGAGAGGACAGGAGGGGTCACCCCTCCACTTT	CAWRGQEGSPLHF
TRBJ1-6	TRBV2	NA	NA	TGTGCCAGCAGCGACGCGCGGGGGGACAATTCACCCCTCCACTTT	CASSDARGDNSPLHF
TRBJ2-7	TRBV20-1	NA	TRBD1	TGCAGTGCTAGTACAGGGGTAGCCTACGAGCAGTACTTC	CSASTGVAYEQYF
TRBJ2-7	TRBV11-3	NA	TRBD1	TGTGCCAGCAGCTTAGTTCCCGGGACAGCCTACGAGCAGTACTTC	CASSLVPGTAYEQYF
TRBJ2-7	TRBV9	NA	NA	TGTGCCAGCAGCGCCACCTCCAGTCGCGAGCAGTACTTC	CASSATSSREQYF
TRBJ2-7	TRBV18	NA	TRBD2	TGTGCCAGCTCATCTTGGACTAGCGGCGCGAAGAGCTCCTACGAGCAGTACTTC	CASSSWTSGAKSSYEQYF
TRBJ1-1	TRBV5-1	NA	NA	TGCGCCAGCAGCTTAGAGGTCGCAACAAATGAAGCTTTCTTT	CASSLEVATNEAFF
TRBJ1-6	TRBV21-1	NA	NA	TGTGCCAGCAGCAAAAACCCCCCCGGGTGGCGGCAAATATTCGCACCCCTCCACTTT	CASSKNPPGWRQIFAPLHF
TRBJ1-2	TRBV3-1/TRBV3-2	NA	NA	TGTGCCAGCAGCCCGCGGGGGGCGCAGCGTGGCTACACCTTC	CASSPRGAQRGYTF
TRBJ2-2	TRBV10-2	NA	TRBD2	TGCGCCAGCAGGGGAGGGGAGAGGTCGGTTCTGAACACCGGGGAGCTGTTTTTT	CASRGGERSVLNTGELFF
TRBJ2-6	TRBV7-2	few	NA	TGTGCCAGCAGCCCGGGTCTAGGGGCCAACGTCCTGACTTTC	CASSPGLGANVLTF
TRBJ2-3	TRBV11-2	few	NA	TGTGCCAGCAGCTTAGTTGCAGGGCCAGATACGCAGTATTTT	CASSLVAGPDTQYF
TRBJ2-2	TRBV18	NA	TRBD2	TGTGCCAGCTCACCCCTTACTAGCGGGGACACCGGGGAGCTGTTTTTT	CASSPLTSGDTGELFF
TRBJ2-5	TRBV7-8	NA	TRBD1	TGTGCCAGCAGCTTCGATGGACAGGGGCTACAAGAGACCCAGTACTTC	CASSFDGQGLQETQYF
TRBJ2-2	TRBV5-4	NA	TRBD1	TGTGCCAGCAGCCCGACAGGGGGCGCAACCGGGGAGCTGTTTTTT	CASSPTGGATGELFF
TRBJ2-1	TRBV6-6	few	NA	TGTGCCAGCAGTCCCAGTACGAATGAGCAGTTCTTC	CASSPSTNEQFF
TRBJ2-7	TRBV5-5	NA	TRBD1	TGTGCCAGCAGCTTGTACCAACAGGGGTACGAGCAGTACTTC	CASSLYQQGYEQYF
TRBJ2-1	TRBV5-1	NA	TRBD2	TGCGCCAGCAGCTTAGTAGGGACTAGCGGGGGGGAGCAGTTCTTC	CASSLVGTSGGEQFF